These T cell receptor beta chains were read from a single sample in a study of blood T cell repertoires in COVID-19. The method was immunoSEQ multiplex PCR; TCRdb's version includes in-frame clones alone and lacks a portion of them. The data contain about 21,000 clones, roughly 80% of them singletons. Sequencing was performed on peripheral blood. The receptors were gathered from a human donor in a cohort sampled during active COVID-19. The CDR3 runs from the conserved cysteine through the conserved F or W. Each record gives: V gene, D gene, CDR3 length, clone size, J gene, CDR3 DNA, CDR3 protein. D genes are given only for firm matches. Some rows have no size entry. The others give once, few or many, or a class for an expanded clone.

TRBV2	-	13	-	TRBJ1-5	TGTGCCAGCAGCAGGGATAGCAATCAGCCCCAGCATTTT	CASSRDSNQPQHF
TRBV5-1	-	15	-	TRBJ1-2	TGCGCCAGCAGCTTGGTCGATAGACAGCAGAATGGCTACACCTTC	CASSLVDRQQNGYTF
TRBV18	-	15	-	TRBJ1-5	TGTGCCAGCTCACCAGGTCTTTTGGGGGGTCAGCCCCAGCATTTT	CASSPGLLGGQPQHF
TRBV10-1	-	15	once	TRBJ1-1	TGCGCCAGCAGTGAAGGCGGCCAAGTCAACACTGAAGCTTTCTTT	CASSEGGQVNTEAFF
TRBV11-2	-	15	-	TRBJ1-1	TGTGCCAGCAGCTTAGGGTCGGCAGGGAACACTGAAGCTTTCTTT	CASSLGSAGNTEAFF
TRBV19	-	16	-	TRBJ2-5	TGTGCCAGTAGTATAGATCGTGGAGGGCCTGAAGAGACCCAGTACTTC	CASSIDRGGPEETQYF
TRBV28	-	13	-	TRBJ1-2	TGTGCCAGCCAGCCCGGGCGGGGCCGGGGCTACACCTTC	CASQPGRGRGYTF
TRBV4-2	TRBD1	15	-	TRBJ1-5	TGTGCCAGCAGCAGCCGGGACAGGGGGCTTCAGCCCCAGCATTTT	CASSSRDRGLQPQHF
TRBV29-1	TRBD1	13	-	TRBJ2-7	TGCAGCGTTGCCGGGACAGGTCACAACGAGCAGTACTTC	CSVAGTGHNEQYF
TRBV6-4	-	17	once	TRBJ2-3	TGTGCCAGCAGTGCTACCCCGGGCGGGGGCGCGGGAGATACGCAGTATTTT	CASSATPGGGAGDTQYF
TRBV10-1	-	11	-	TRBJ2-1	TGCGCCAGCAGCAACTACAATGAGCAGTTCTTC	CASSNYNEQFF
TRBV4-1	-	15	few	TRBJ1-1	TGCGCCAGCAGCCGGAACAGGGAAGGGAACACTGAAGCTTTCTTT	CASSRNREGNTEAFF
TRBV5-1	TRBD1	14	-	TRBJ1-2	TGCGCCAGCAGCTTGGGGACAGGGACCTATGGCTACACCTTC	CASSLGTGTYGYTF
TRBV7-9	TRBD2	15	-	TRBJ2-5	TGTGCCAGCAGTCCCGGGACTAGCGGGGGGGAGACCCAGTACTTC	CASSPGTSGGETQYF
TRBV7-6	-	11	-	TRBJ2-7	TGTGCCAGCAGCCTCGACAGGGAGCAGTACTTC	CASSLDREQYF
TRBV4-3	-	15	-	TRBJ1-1	TGCGCCAGCAGCCAAGTATTGAGGTCTGGAACTGAAGCTTTCTTT	CASSQVLRSGTEAFF
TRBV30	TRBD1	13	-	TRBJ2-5	TGTGCCTGGAGTGTAGGGGGCAAAGAGACCCAGTACTTC	CAWSVGGKETQYF
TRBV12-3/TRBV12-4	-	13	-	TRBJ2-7	TGTGCCAGCAGTTTATATGCAGGCTACGAGCAGTACTTC	CASSLYAGYEQYF
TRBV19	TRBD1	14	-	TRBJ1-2	TGTGCCAGTAAGGGGGCGGCAACTAACTATGGCTACACCTTC	CASKGAATNYGYTF
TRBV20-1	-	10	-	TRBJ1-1	TGCAGTGCTAGGACTTATGAGGCTTTCTTT	CSARTYEAFF
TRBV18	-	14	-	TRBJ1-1	TGTGCCAGCTCACTTGCAGGTATGAACACTGAAGCTTTCTTT	CASSLAGMNTEAFF
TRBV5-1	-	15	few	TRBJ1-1	TGCGCCAGCAGCTTGGGCGGGGGATCGAACACTGAAGCTTTCTTT	CASSLGGGSNTEAFF
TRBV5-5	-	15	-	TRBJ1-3	TGTGCCAGTACTCCACAAACGGGGGTCGGAAACACCATATATTTT	CASTPQTGVGNTIYF
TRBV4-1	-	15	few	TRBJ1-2	TGCGCCAGCAGCCAAGAACAGGGAATTGCCTATGGCTACACCTTC	CASSQEQGIAYGYTF
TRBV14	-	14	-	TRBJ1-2	TGTGCCAGCAGCCAATATGAACAGGGAGGGAACTTTGCCTTC	CASSQYEQGGNFAF
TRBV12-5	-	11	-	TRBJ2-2	TGTGCTAGTGGTTTCATCGGGGAGCTGTTTTTT	CASGFIGELFF
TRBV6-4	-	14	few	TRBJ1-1	TGTGCCAGCAGTGACTCGGACATGAACACTGAAGCTTTCTTT	CASSDSDMNTEAFF
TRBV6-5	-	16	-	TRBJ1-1	TGTGCCAGCAGTTACCCCCAGAGGGGGGGAAACACTGAAGCTTTCTTT	CASSYPQRGGNTEAFF
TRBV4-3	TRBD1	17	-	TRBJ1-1	TGCGCCAGCAGCCAAGAGTCAGGGGGCAGGGTGAACACTGAAGCTTTCTTT	CASSQESGGRVNTEAFF
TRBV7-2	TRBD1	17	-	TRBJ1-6	TGTGCCAGCAGCCCAAGATCCGGGACAGGGCACAATTCACCCCTCCACTTT	CASSPRSGTGHNSPLHF
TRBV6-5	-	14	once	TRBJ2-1	TGTGCCAGCGAGGACAGAACCCTTTACAATGAGCAGTTCTTC	CASEDRTLYNEQFF
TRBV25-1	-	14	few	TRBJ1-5	TGTGCCAGGCCGGGGGGCCCTAGCAATCAGCCCCAGCATTTT	CARPGGPSNQPQHF
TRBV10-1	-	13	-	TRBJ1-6	TGCGCCAGCAGTGGAACAGCTAATTCACCCCTCCACTTT	CASSGTANSPLHF
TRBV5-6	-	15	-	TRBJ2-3	TGTGCCAGCAGCTTGACCCTAGGGGGTTCAGATACGCAGTATTTT	CASSLTLGGSDTQYF
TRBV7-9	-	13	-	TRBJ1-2	TGTGCCAGCAGCCGCCAATCGGGATCTGGCTACACCTTC	CASSRQSGSGYTF
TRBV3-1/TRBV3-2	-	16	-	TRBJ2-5	TGTGCCAGCAGCCTACTAGGGGGGGCAAATCTCGAGACCCAGTACTTC	CASSLLGGANLETQYF
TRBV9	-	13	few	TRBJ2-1	TGTGCCAGCAGCCCTTTTCAGACAAATGAGCAGTTCTTC	CASSPFQTNEQFF
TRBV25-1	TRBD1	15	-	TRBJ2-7	TGTGCCAGCAGTGAATATGGGGACAGCTCCTACGAGCAGTACTTC	CASSEYGDSSYEQYF
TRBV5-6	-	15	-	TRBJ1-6	TGTGCCAGCAGCTTGGATCCGGGGAGGAATTCACCCCTCCACTTT	CASSLDPGRNSPLHF
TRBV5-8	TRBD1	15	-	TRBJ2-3	TGTGCCACCAAACTCGGGACAGGGGGCACAGATACGCAGTATTTT	CATKLGTGGTDTQYF
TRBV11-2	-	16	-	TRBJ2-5	TGTGCCAGCACAGAATATTCAGGATGGTTCCAAGAGACCCAGTACTTC	CASTEYSGWFQETQYF
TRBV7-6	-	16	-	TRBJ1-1	TGTGCCAGCAGCTTAGCGTTGGGCAGCACCCACACTGAAGCTTTCTTT	CASSLALGSTHTEAFF
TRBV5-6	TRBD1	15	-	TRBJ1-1	TGTGCCAGCAGCATGACAGGATCACAGGGGGTTGAAGCTTTCTTT	CASSMTGSQGVEAFF
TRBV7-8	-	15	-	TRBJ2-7	TGTGCCAGCACCGAGGACATCTCCTCCACCTACGAGCAGTACTTC	CASTEDISSTYEQYF
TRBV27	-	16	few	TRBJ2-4	TGTGCCAGCAGCCCCAGGGGATTCGAAGCCAAAAACATTCAGTACTTC	CASSPRGFEAKNIQYF
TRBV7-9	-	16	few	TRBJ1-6	TGTGCCAGCAGCTCCGGGACAAGTGGCTTGAATTCACCCCTCCACTTT	CASSSGTSGLNSPLHF
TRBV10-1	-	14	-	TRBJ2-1	TGCGCCAGCAGTCGTTATGGGGCTTTGGATGAGCAGTTCTTC	CASSRYGALDEQFF
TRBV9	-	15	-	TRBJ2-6	TGTGCCAGCAGTGTTCCGGGGAAGGGGGCCAACGTCCTGACTTTC	CASSVPGKGANVLTF
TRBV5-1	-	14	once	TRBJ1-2	TGCGCCAGCAGCTTGGACGGGTTGTCTGAGGGCTACACCTTC	CASSLDGLSEGYTF
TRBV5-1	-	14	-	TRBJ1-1	TGCGCCAGCAGCTTTTTACAGGTTAACACTGAAGCTTTCTTT	CASSFLQVNTEAFF
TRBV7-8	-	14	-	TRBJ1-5	TGTGCCAGCAGCTTAGTGGAGGGCAATCAGCCCCAGCATTTT	CASSLVEGNQPQHF
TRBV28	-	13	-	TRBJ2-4	TGTGCCAGCACCCTTACCCCCGGGTCATCAACGTACTTC	CASTLTPGSSTYF
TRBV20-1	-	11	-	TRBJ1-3	TGCAGTGCTCTCGGTGGAAACACCATATATTTT	CSALGGNTIYF
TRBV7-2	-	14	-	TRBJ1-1	TGTGCCAGCAGGATCCAACAGGGACGCACTGAAGCTTTCTTT	CASRIQQGRTEAFF
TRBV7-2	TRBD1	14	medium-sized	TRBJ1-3	TGTGCCAGCGGCACAGGGGGGTCTGGAAACACCATATATTTT	CASGTGGSGNTIYF